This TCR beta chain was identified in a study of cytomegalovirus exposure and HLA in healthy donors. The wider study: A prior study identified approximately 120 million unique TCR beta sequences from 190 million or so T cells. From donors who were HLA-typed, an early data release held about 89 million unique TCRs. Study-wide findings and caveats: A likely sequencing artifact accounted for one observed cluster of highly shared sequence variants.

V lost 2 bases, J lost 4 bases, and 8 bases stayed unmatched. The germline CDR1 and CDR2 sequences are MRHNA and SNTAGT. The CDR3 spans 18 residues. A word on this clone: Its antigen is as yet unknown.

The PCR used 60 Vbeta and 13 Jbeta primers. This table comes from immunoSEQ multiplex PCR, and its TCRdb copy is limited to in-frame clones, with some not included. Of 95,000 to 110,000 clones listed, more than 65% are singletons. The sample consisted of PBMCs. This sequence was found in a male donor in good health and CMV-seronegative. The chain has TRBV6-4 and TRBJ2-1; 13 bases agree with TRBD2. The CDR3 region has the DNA TGTGCCAGCAGTGACCCCAGGACTAGCGGGAGCCTTTACAATGAGCAGTTCTTC. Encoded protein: CASSDPRTSGSLYNEQFF.